These 9 T cell receptor beta chains share one sample of origin, sequenced in a study. TCRdb recomputed calls from the 5' RACE reads with MiXCR, one row per CDR3 protein. The sample shows about 42,000 distinct CDR3 sequences, roughly 31% of them seen only once. Sequencing was done on a sample of tumor-infiltrating memory CD4+ T cells sorted from the breast tumor. The subset: memory CD4+ T cells, CD4+CD45RO+CD25-. These receptors originate from a female donor with breast cancer.

This clonotype was counted between two and nine times. The chain uses TRBV12-3 or TRBV12-4 and TRBJ1-5; 8 bases are shared with TRBD1. With V trimmed by 6 bases and J by 5 bases, 6 bases remained unmatched. CDR3 length equals 14 residues. CDR3 sequence reads: CASSPTGADQPQHF. CDR3 coding DNA: TGTGCCAGCAGCCCGACAGGGGCCGATCAGCCCCAGCATTTT.

The sample holds a few counts of this clonotype. The CDR3 is CASSSQTGGYNEQFF. In nucleotides, the CDR3 is TGCGCCAGCAGCTCGCAGACAGGGGGATACAATGAGCAGTTCTTC. The rearrangement links TRBV5-1 to TRBJ2-1, with TRBD1 matching 9 bases. Trimming cost V 3 bases and J 4 bases; bases outside gene matches: 5. Per germline, CDR1 SGHRS and CDR2 YFSETQ. This CDR3 region has 15 residues. The complete variable domain, with remaining parts taken from reference TRBV5-1 and TRBJ2-1, reads KAGVTQTPRYLIKTRGQQVTLSCSPISGHRSVSWYQQTPGQGLQFLFEYFSETQRNKGNFPGRFSGRQFSNSRSEMNVSTLELGDSALYLCASSSQTGGYNEQFFGPGTRLTVL.

A single count supports this clonotype. The junction does not match germline at one end; this may be a read error. This chain uses TRBV5-5 with TRBJ2-5; 9 positions match TRBD1. This CDR3 comprises 14 residues. The germline V gene has CDR1 SGHKS and CDR2 YYEKEE (reference sequence). This chain's CDR3 is CASSPGQGQEAQYF. In nucleotides, the CDR3 is TGTGCCAGCAGCCCGGGACAGGGCCAAGAGGCCCAGTACTTC.

This clonotype has more than one count but fewer than ten. The genes are TRBV12-3 or TRBV12-4 and TRBJ2-7; 8 nucleotides line up with TRBD2. CDR3 length: 14 residues. Trimming cost V 4 bases and J 10 bases; bases outside gene matches: 12. The CDR3 protein is CASSYSSGLVGQYF. DNA of the CDR3: TGTGCCAGCAGTTACTCTAGCGGGCTGGTGGGACAGTACTTC.

This clonotype showed up many times. This chain joins TRBV7-2 and TRBJ2-3; 7 bases map to TRBD2. V shed 11 bases and J 0 bases; nucleotides not matched to a gene: 5. The germline gives CDR1 SGHTA, CDR2 FQGNSA. This CDR3 is built from 13 residues. The CDR3 loop reads CAESSGSTDTQYF. Here the CDR3 DNA reads TGTGCCGAATCTAGCGGAAGCACAGATACGCAGTATTTT.

This chain links TRBV3-1 with TRBJ1-1; D not resolved. Trimming took off 4 bases at V and 8 bases at J, with 8 bases between the two ends. CDR1 LGHDT and CDR2 YNNKEL come from the germline V gene (reference sequence). The CDR3 is 11 amino acids. The CDR3 is CASSLQKEAFF. CDR3 nucleotides: TGTGCCAGCAGCCTCCAAAAGGAAGCTTTCTTT.

Regarding this clonotype: A much larger clone is a single base away; this may be a read error. The rearrangement joins TRBV3-1 to TRBJ2-2, with TRBD2 matching 12 bases. The junction had 7 bases not matched to a gene; V was cut back by 4 bases and J by 4 bases. The CDR3 length is 17 residues. Per germline, CDR1 LGHDT and CDR2 YNNKEL (reference sequence). CDR3 DNA sequence: TGTGCCAGCAGCCCTCTGACTAGCGGGGGTATCACCGGGGAGCTGTTTTTT. Translation gives CASSPLTSGGITGELFF.

The chain carries TRBV27 and TRBJ2-7; either TRBD1 or TRBD2 may supply D (6 bases each). The ends were cut back, 2 bases at V and 6 bases at J, with 17 bases in the middle. The CDR3 has 15 residues. Germline V gene sequence: CDR1 MNHEY, CDR2 SMNVEV (reference sequence). CDR3 residues: CASSLGGLFSAEQYF. The CDR3 DNA follows: TGTGCCAGCAGTTTAGGGGGGCTTTTCTCCGCCGAGCAGTACTTC.

The chain employs TRBV7-8 and TRBJ1-4; TRBD1 is a possible D gene (5 bases). Per the germline V gene, CDR1 is SGHVS and CDR2 is FQNEAQ. The CDR3 contains 13 residues. Trimming removed 1 base from V and 6 bases from J, with 6 bases in between. CDR3 region: CASSLGQHEKLFF. The DNA for the CDR3 is TGTGCCAGCAGCTTAGGACAGCATGAAAAACTGTTTTTT.